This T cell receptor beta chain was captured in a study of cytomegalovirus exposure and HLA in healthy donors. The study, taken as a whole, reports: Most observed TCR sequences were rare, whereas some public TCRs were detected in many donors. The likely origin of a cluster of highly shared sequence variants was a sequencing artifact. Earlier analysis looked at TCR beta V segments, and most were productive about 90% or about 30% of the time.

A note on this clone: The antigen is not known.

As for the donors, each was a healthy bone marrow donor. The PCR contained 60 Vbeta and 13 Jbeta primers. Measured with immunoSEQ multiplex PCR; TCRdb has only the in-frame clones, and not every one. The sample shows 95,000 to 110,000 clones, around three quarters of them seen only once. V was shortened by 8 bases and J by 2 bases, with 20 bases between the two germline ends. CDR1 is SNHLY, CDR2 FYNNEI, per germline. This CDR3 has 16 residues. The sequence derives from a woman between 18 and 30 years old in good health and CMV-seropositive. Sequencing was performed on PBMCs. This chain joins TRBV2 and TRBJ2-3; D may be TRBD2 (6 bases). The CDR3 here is CASQVRVAGPTDTQYF. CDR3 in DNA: TGTGCCAGCCAAGTCAGGGTGGCGGGGCCCACAGATACGCAGTATTTT.